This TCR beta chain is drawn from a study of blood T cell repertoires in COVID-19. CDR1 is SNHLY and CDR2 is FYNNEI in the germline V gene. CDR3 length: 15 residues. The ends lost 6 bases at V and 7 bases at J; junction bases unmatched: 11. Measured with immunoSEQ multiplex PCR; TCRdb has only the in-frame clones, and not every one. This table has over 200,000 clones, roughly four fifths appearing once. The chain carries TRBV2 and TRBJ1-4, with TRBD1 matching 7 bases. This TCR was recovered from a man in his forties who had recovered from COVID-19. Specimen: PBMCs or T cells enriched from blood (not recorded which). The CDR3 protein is CASSSDRVWGEKLFF. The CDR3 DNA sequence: TGTGCCAGCAGCTCAGACAGGGTTTGGGGTGAAAAACTGTTTTTT.